This TCR beta chain was found in a study of tumour-infiltrating T cells in Burkitt lymphoma. Overall study context: The Burkitt lymphoma cohort spanned all epidemiological subtypes. Productive clonality predicted overall and progression-free survival.

Concerning this clone itself: Its antigen is not identified.

Sequencing used immunoSEQ multiplex PCR; TCRdb keeps in-frame clones, though not all of them. The data contain 45,000 to 60,000 clones, around a third of them singletons. This CDR3 is built from 16 residues. Germline CDR1 is PRHDT and CDR2 is FYEKMQ (reference sequence). V was cut by 3 bases and J by 0 bases, with 14 bases left in between. General observations from the study: Several public clonotypes were shared across many Burkitt lymphoma patients.

The source of this sequence is a human donor with Burkitt lymphoma. This chain uses TRBV13 with TRBJ1-2, with a tentative D call TRBD1 (5 bases). Sequenced sample: tumor tissue. CDR3 sequence: CASSLGRRLTNYGYTF. The CDR3 region has the DNA TGTGCCAGCAGCTTGGGACGCAGACTTACTAACTATGGCTACACCTTC.